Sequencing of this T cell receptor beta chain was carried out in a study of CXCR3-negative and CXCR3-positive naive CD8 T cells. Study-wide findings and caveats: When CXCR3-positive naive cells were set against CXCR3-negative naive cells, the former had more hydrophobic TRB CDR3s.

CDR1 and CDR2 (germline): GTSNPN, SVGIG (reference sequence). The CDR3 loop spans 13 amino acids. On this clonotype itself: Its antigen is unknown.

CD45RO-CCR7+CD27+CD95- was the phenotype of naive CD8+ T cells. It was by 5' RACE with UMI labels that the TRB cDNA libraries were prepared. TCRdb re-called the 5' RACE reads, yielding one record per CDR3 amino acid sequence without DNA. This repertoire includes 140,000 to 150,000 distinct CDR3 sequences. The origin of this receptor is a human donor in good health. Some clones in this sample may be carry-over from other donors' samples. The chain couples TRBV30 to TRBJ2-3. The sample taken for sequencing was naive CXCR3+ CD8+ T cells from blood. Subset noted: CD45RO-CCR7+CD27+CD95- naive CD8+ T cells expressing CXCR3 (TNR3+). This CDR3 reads CAWSVQATDTQYF.